Shown below are 8 T cell receptor beta chains from a single sample sequenced in a study of cytomegalovirus exposure and HLA in healthy donors. PCR employed 60 Vbeta and 13 Jbeta primers. The repertoire was sequenced with immunoSEQ multiplex PCR; TCRdb's copy has only in-frame clones and lacks some. The sample has about 180,000 clones, about four fifths seen once; the top ten hold 1.5% to 2%. Sequencing used PBMCs. Receptor source: a woman in her 30s in good health and CMV-seronegative.

The CDR3 nucleotides read TGCGCCAGCAGTGCCGACAGAAACACTGAAGCTTTCTTT. Its translation is CASSADRNTEAFF. This sequence joins TRBV10-1 and TRBJ1-1; a possible D gene is TRBD1 (5 bases). From germline, CDR1 is WNHNN and CDR2 SYGVQD (reference sequence). V lost 4 bases and J lost 2, with 8 bases in between. The CDR3 totals 13 residues.

This clone was recorded once. V is TRBV18 and J is TRBJ2-3; 9 nucleotides align to TRBD2. CDR3 length: 17 residues. The germline V gene encodes CDR1 KGHSH and CDR2 LQKENI. Trimming cost V 2 bases and J 8 bases; bases outside gene matches: 14. In DNA form, the CDR3 reads TGTGCCAGCTCACCAGGTCCCCGCGGGGGGGGCCTAGGTACGCAGTATTTT. Protein: CASSPGPRGGGLGTQYF.

Written as DNA, the CDR3 is TGTGCCAGCAGTGAGTTACAGGGGTATCAGCCCCAGCATTTT. The encoded protein is CASSELQGYQPQHF. The rearrangement joins TRBV2 to TRBJ1-5, with 7 bases matching TRBD1. This CDR3 has 14 residues. Trimming at V came to 3 bases and at J to 5 bases, leaving 4 bases not matched to a gene. Germline loops: CDR1 SNHLY, CDR2 FYNNEI.

V and J are TRBV5-4 and TRBJ1-2; TRBD1 might be the D (6 bases). The CDR3 is made up of 15 amino acids. Germline assignment: CDR1 SGHNT and CDR2 YYREEE (reference sequence). Deletions cut 2 bases from V and 4 bases from J, with 15 bases between. The CDR3 sequence is CASSLDTGTSYGYTF. CDR3 coding DNA: TGTGCCAGCAGCTTAGATACCGGGACAAGCTATGGCTACACCTTC.

The chain recombines TRBV18 with TRBJ1-1, with D perhaps TRBD1 (5 bases). The CDR3 length is 16 residues. In germline, CDR1 is KGHSH, CDR2 LQKENI. The ends were cut back, 2 bases at V and 5 bases at J, with 18 bases in the middle. The chain's CDR3 is CASSPRQGQGKTEAFF. The CDR3, as DNA: TGTGCCAGCTCACCAAGGCAGGGCCAAGGGAAGACTGAAGCTTTCTTT. The complete variable domain, with remaining parts taken from reference TRBV18 and TRBJ1-1, reads NAGVMQNPRHLVRRRGQEARLRCSPMKGHSHVYWYRQLPEEGLKFMVYLQKENIIDESGMPKERFSAEFPKEGPSILRIQQVVRGDSAAYFCASSPRQGQGKTEAFFGQGTRLTVV.

The chain employs TRBV11-1 and TRBJ2-7; TRBD1 aligns across 7 bases. The length of the CDR3 is 12 residues. V shed 6 bases and J 3 bases; nucleotides not matched to a gene: 2. The V gene's germline CDR1 is SGHAT and CDR2 FQDESV (reference sequence). CDR3 protein: CASSRDSYEQYF. In nucleotides, the CDR3 is TGTGCCAGCAGTCGGGACAGCTACGAGCAGTACTTC.

The CDR3 is CASSQAPVREKEQFF. As DNA, the CDR3 is TGTGCCAGCAGCCAAGCCCCGGTCCGGGAAAAAGAGCAGTTCTTC. V gene TRBV6-6 combines with J gene TRBJ2-1, with a tentative D call TRBD2 (5 bases). CDR1 is MNHNY, CDR2 SVGAGI, per germline (reference sequence). The CDR3 has 15 amino acids. V lost 6 bases, J lost 10 bases, and 22 bases lay in between.

This rearrangement joins TRBV30 to TRBJ1-1; D not resolved. Trimming took off 3 bases at V and 4 bases at J, with 15 bases between the two ends. The CDR3 spans 14 residues. Germline CDR1 is GTSNPN and CDR2 is SVGIG (reference sequence). The CDR3 sequence: CAWRRQGTLTEAFF. CDR3 bases: TGTGCCTGGAGACGACAAGGCACCCTCACTGAAGCTTTCTTT.